These 26 T cell receptor beta chains originate from one sample sequenced in a study of blood T cell repertoires in COVID-19. Assay: immunoSEQ multiplex PCR; the TCRdb copy retains only in-frame clones and omits some. The table shows about 150,000 clones, with about 86% occurring only once. Material: PBMCs or T cells enriched from blood (not recorded which). All receptors derive from a man in his fifties who had recovered from COVID-19.

The rearrangement uses TRBV5-6 and TRBJ1-4, with D tentatively TRBD1 (5 bases). The CDR3 sequence is 16 residues long. The germline V gene encodes CDR1 SGHDT and CDR2 YYEEEE. V was clipped by 3 bases and J by 0 bases, with 12 bases between them. The CDR3 region is CASSWGLLTTNEKLFF. CDR3 nucleotides: TGTGCCAGCAGCTGGGGACTCCTAACAACTAATGAAAAACTGTTTTTT. The full variable domain, completed using reference TRBV5-6 and TRBJ1-4, is DAGVTQSPTHLIKTRGQQVTLRCSPKSGHDTVSWYQQALGQGPQFIFQYYEEEERQRGNFPDRFSGHQFPNYSSELNVNALLLGDSALYLCASSWGLLTTNEKLFFGSGTQLSVL.

This chain's CDR3 is CASSEMSGKNIQYF. The CDR3 DNA follows: TGTGCCAGCAGTGAGATGAGTGGCAAAAACATTCAGTACTTC. J is TRBJ2-4 and V is TRBV2; no reliable D call. Trimming removed 3 bases at V and 3 bases at J, with 9 bases between. This CDR3 has 14 amino acids. The germline gives CDR1 SNHLY, CDR2 FYNNEI.

The chain carries TRBV3-1 (or the pseudogene TRBV3-2) and TRBJ1-1, with D perhaps TRBD1 (5 bases). CDR3 length: 13 residues. Per the germline V gene, CDR1 is LGHDT and CDR2 is YNNKEL (reference sequence). The germline V and J ends were trimmed by 5 bases and 5 bases, with 12 bases remaining between them. For the CDR3, the DNA is TGTGCCAGCAGCTCGACAGATGGGACTGAAGCTTTCTTT. Encoded protein: CASSSTDGTEAFF.

The V gene is TRBV7-2, the J gene TRBJ1-6; possibly TRBD1 for D (6 bases). With 2 bases removed from V and 9 bases from J, the gap between germline ends came to 14 bases. This CDR3 is 15 amino acids long. Germline values: CDR1 SGHTA, CDR2 FQGNSA. Written as DNA, the CDR3 is TGTGCCAGCAGCTTAACAGGGCCAGATTCTTCACCCCTCCACTTT. Translation gives CASSLTGPDSSPLHF.

The genes are TRBV4-1 and TRBJ1-4, with D tentatively TRBD1 (5 bases). The CDR3 loop spans 15 amino acids. Germline loops: CDR1 MGHRA, CDR2 YSYEKL. Trimming left V 0 bases short and J 8 bases short, with 13 bases between. This chain's CDR3 is CASSQDGTGREKLFF. The CDR3 DNA reads TGCGCCAGCAGCCAAGATGGAACAGGCAGAGAAAAACTGTTTTTT.

The chain couples TRBV28 to TRBJ2-5; D gene ambiguous. There are 12 residues in the CDR3. Between the trimmed V and J ends, which lost 6 bases and 2 bases, there was a span of 7 bases. Germline V gene data show CDR1 as MDHEN and CDR2 as SYDVKM. CDR3 nucleotide sequence: TGTGCCAGCAGGCGCCGGCAAGAGACCCAGTACTTC. This codes for CASRRRQETQYF.

The chain links TRBV7-2 to TRBJ1-6; D is undetermined. The CDR3 extends over 15 amino acids. Germline V gene lookup returns CDR1 SGHTA and CDR2 FQGNSA. V gave up 2 bases and J gave up 10 bases, with 15 bases separating them. The CDR3 coding sequence is TGTGCCAGCAGCTTATGGGCAGAGCCGGAATCACCCCTCCACTTT. Translated, it gives CASSLWAEPESPLHF.

The chain has TRBV18 and TRBJ2-7, with TRBD2 matching 12 bases. V trimming: 2 bases; J trimming: 4 bases; junction bases outside the gene matches: 3. This CDR3 has 15 residues. The germline V gene has CDR1 KGHSH and CDR2 LQKENI. CDR3 sequence reads: CASSPTTSGGYEQYF. CDR3 DNA sequence: TGTGCCAGCTCACCAACGACTAGCGGGGGTTACGAGCAGTACTTC. Variable domain in full (rest from reference TRBV18 and TRBJ2-7): NAGVMQNPRHLVRRRGQEARLRCSPMKGHSHVYWYRQLPEEGLKFMVYLQKENIIDESGMPKERFSAEFPKEGPSILRIQQVVRGDSAAYFCASSPTTSGGYEQYFGPGTRLTVT.

The rearrangement uses TRBV5-3 and TRBJ2-2, with TRBD2 matching over 7 bases. TRBV5-3 is an ORF; its function is uncertain. The J segment lost 2 bases and the V segment lost 0 bases, leaving 4 bases of the junction unmatched. The CDR3 contains 16 residues. The CDR3 region has the DNA TGTGCCAGAAGCTTGGGGACGGGGGGTAACACCGGGGAGCTGTTTTTT. It codes for CARSLGTGGNTGELFF.

The J gene is TRBJ1-4, the V gene TRBV7-9; TRBD1 aligns across 8 bases. Germline V gene lookup returns CDR1 SEHNR and CDR2 FQNEAQ (reference sequence). The length of the CDR3 is 13 residues. Trimming at V came to 8 bases and at J to 7 bases, leaving 6 bases not matched to a gene. The CDR3: CASAPTGVEKLFF. The CDR3 DNA is TGTGCCAGCGCGCCGACAGGGGTTGAAAAACTGTTTTTT. Complete variable domain (other parts from reference TRBV7-9 and TRBJ1-4): DTGVSQNPRHKITKRGQNVTFRCDPISEHNRLYWYRQTLGQGPEFLTYFQNEAQLEKSRLLSDRFSAERPKGSFSTLEIQRTEQGDSAMYLCASAPTGVEKLFFGSGTQLSVL.

This clone has a single count. The V gene is TRBV10-1, the J gene TRBJ1-5, with a tentative D call TRBD1 (5 bases). Trimming left V 4 bases short and J 8 bases short, with 18 bases between. Germline CDR1 WNHNN, CDR2 SYGVQD (reference sequence). CDR3 length: 15 residues. Here the CDR3 reads CASSVKGRANKPQHF. The CDR3 region has the DNA TGCGCCAGCAGTGTGAAGGGCAGGGCTAATAAGCCCCAGCATTTT.

The chain has TRBV27 and TRBJ2-7; tentative D call: TRBD1 (6 bases). This CDR3 contains 15 residues. The germline V gene has CDR1 MNHEY and CDR2 SMNVEV (reference sequence). The ends were cut back, 5 bases at V and 0 bases at J, with 14 bases in the middle. DNA for the CDR3: TGTGCCAGCAGTCCAATGGACAGCACCTCCTACGAGCAGTACTTC. Protein sequence: CASSPMDSTSYEQYF.

This clone has a handful of counts. The chain carries TRBV12-5 and TRBJ1-2, with TRBD1 as a possible D gene (6 bases). The CDR3 covers 16 residues. V was trimmed by 3 bases and J by 0 bases, leaving 14 bases between them. Germline CDR1 is LGHNT and CDR2 is FRNRAP. CDR3 sequence: CASGFLDGTPNYGYTF. The CDR3, as DNA: TGTGCTAGTGGTTTCTTAGACGGGACACCTAACTATGGCTACACCTTC.

As for this clone: The same CDR3 arises from other DNA sequences in this sample as well. This chain connects TRBV3-1 (or the pseudogene TRBV3-2) to TRBJ2-5; D is ambiguous. Germline CDR1 is LGHDT and CDR2 is YNNKEL (reference sequence). The V end was cut by 1 base, the J end by 2 bases, with 2 bases between. The CDR3 runs to 12 residues. The CDR3 nucleotides are TGTGCCAGCAGCCAAGTACAAGAGACCCAGTACTTC. Translated, it gives CASSQVQETQYF.

This rearrangement joins TRBV5-4 to TRBJ2-3, with 12 bases fitting TRBD1. The CDR3 spans 17 residues. Trimming took 4 bases from V and 6 from J; bases not matched to a gene: 12. Germline assignment: CDR1 SGHNT and CDR2 YYREEE (reference sequence). The CDR3 reads CASSIGTGGRRGDTQYF. The CDR3 coding sequence is TGTGCCAGCAGCATAGGGACAGGGGGCAGGAGAGGGGATACGCAGTATTTT.

The gene calls are TRBV9 and TRBJ2-7; 10 bases match TRBD1. CDR1 and CDR2 from the germline V gene are SGDLS and YYNGEE. The CDR3 consists of 15 residues. The V gene end was trimmed by 0 bases and the J gene end by 9 bases; junction bases not matched to a gene: 9. CDR3 protein: CASSVGDRGHWGQYF. CDR3 nucleotide sequence: TGTGCCAGCAGCGTAGGTGACAGGGGGCATTGGGGGCAGTACTTC.

The genes are TRBV9 and TRBJ2-3; 13 positions agree with TRBD2. The CDR3 has 17 amino acids. Trimming cost V 4 bases and J 4 bases; bases outside gene matches: 9. Germline V CDR1 and CDR2: SGDLS, YYNGEE. CDR3 protein: CASSLTTSGGAADTQYF. The CDR3 DNA sequence: TGTGCCAGCAGCCTAACCACTAGCGGGGGGGCCGCAGATACGCAGTATTTT. Full variable domain (remainder filled in from reference TRBV9 and TRBJ2-3): DSGVTQTPKHLITATGQRVTLRCSPRSGDLSVYWYQQSLDQGLQFLIQYYNGEERAKGNILERFSAQQFPDLHSELNLSSLELGDSALYFCASSLTTSGGAADTQYFGPGTRLTVL.

V gene TRBV19 combines with J gene TRBJ1-3, with 8 bases lining up with TRBD1. The germline V gene has CDR1 LNHDA and CDR2 SQIVND (reference sequence). After removal of 7 bases from V and 2 bases from J, the junction contained 4 bases not matched to a gene. The CDR3 sequence is 14 residues long. CDR3 in DNA: TGTGCCAGTATGACAGGGGCGGCTGGAAACACCATATATTTT. This codes for CASMTGAAGNTIYF.

The rearrangement joins TRBV3-1 (or the pseudogene TRBV3-2) to TRBJ2-1; 8 bases align to TRBD2. Germline-derived CDR1 and CDR2 are LGHDT and YNNKEL (reference sequence). The CDR3 is 15 residues long. Germline trimming cut 3 bases from V and 2 bases from J; bases unmatched to any gene: 3. The CDR3 loop reads CASSHPGLAYNEQFF. DNA of the CDR3: TGTGCCAGCAGCCACCCGGGACTAGCCTACAATGAGCAGTTCTTC.

The chain employs TRBV12-3 or TRBV12-4 and TRBJ2-1; 8 bases line up with TRBD2. With 7 bases clipped from V and 4 bases from J, the junction kept 3 bases outside the gene matches. The CDR3 is made up of 13 amino acids. CDR3 nucleotides: TGTGCCAGCAACCGGGGGGGATACAATGAGCAGTTCTTC. This gives the protein CASNRGGYNEQFF.

V gene TRBV13 combines with J gene TRBJ1-3, with D possibly being TRBD1 (5 bases). Germline assignment: CDR1 PRHDT and CDR2 FYEKMQ (reference sequence). The CDR3 runs to 15 residues. V lost 5 bases to trimming and J lost 0 bases, with 11 bases between them. CDR3 sequence (DNA): TGTGCCAGCAGCGACCCGACAGTCTCTGGAAACACCATATATTTT. It encodes CASSDPTVSGNTIYF.

The V call is TRBV6-5, the J call TRBJ2-3; 10 bases agree with TRBD2. After removal of 6 bases from V and 0 bases from J, the junction contained 3 bases not matched to a gene. The CDR3 has 15 residues. Germline CDR1 is MNHEY and CDR2 is SVGAGI. This CDR3 reads CASRQRGGSTDTQYF. The CDR3 region has the DNA TGTGCCAGCAGGCAGCGGGGGGGAAGCACAGATACGCAGTATTTT.

The V gene is TRBV4-3, the J gene TRBJ1-2; perhaps TRBD1 as D (5 bases). Trimming pared 1 base from V and 7 bases from J, leaving 16 bases between. The CDR3 spans 15 residues. The V gene's germline CDR1 is LGHNA and CDR2 YSLEER. CDR3 nucleotide sequence: TGCGCCAGCAGCCAAGCCGGGGGTGAATTTGGTGGCTACACCTTC. Its translation: CASSQAGGEFGGYTF.

This clone was picked up one time. The V call is TRBV15, the J call TRBJ2-2, with TRBD1 identical over 8 bases. J was trimmed by 5 bases and V by 1 base; bases with no gene match: 9. Germline CDR1 LNHNV, CDR2 YYDKDF (reference sequence). The CDR3 sequence is 17 residues long. The CDR3: CATSRAPGTGGTGELFF. The CDR3 nucleotides are TGTGCCACCAGCAGAGCCCCCGGGACAGGAGGGACCGGGGAGCTGTTTTTT.

This chain links TRBV18 with TRBJ1-6; TRBD1 aligns across 7 bases. Germline values: CDR1 KGHSH, CDR2 LQKENI. This CDR3 is built from 15 residues. The ends lost 3 bases at V and 10 bases at J; junction bases unmatched: 9. Here the CDR3 DNA reads TGTGCCAGCTCACCCCTCCAGGGGGTAGGATCACCCCTCCACTTT. Encoded protein: CASSPLQGVGSPLHF.

J is TRBJ2-3 and V is TRBV4-2; D unclear. CDR3 length: 17 amino acids. Looked up from germline, CDR1 is LGHNA and CDR2 is YNFKEQ. The V end was cut by 0 bases, the J end by 1 base, with 14 bases between. CDR3 in DNA: TGTGCCAGCAGCCAAGAAATGGCGGTACTACGCACAGATACGCAGTATTTT. Amino acid sequence: CASSQEMAVLRTDTQYF.